Each of the 23 T cell receptor beta chains below was sequenced from the same sample in a study of T cell repertoires in cytomegalovirus infection. TCRdb recomputed calls from the reads with MiXCR, one row per CDR3 protein. The sample contains 170,000 or so distinct CDR3 sequences, 15% to 20% of which appear only once. The sequencing sample was made of CD8+ T cells from PBMCs. The source of these receptors is a human donor in good health (CMV status not recorded). Some clones in this sample may be carry-over from other donors' samples.

This chain connects TRBV4-1 to TRBJ1-1; D not resolved. Trimming left V 4 bases short and J 2 bases short, with 2 bases between. The V gene's germline CDR1 is MGHRA and CDR2 YSYEKL. The CDR3 consists of 11 residues. For the CDR3, the DNA is TGCGCCAGCAGCCGAAACACTGAAGCTTTCTTT. Translation gives CASSRNTEAFF.

The V gene is TRBV7-9, the J gene TRBJ2-5, with D uncertain. With 4 bases removed from V and 4 bases from J, the gap between germline ends came to 13 bases. CDR3 length: 14 amino acids. In germline, CDR1 is SEHNR, CDR2 FQNEAQ (reference sequence). CDR3 DNA sequence: TGTGCCAGCAGCTCCGGAAGGATTAGAGAGACCCAGTACTTC. Translating gives CASSSGRIRETQYF.

The rearrangement links TRBV5-6 to TRBJ1-2, with no clear D. Germline assignment: CDR1 SGHDT and CDR2 YYEEEE. The CDR3 has 14 amino acids. The ends were cut back, 0 bases at V and 5 bases at J, with 11 bases in the middle. The CDR3, as DNA: TGTGCCAGCAGCTTGGCCGGGAATACTTATGGCTACACCTTC. Translating it yields CASSLAGNTYGYTF.

This clonotype has only a few counts. The CDR3 sequence: CASSLLGSGHGYTF. CDR3 in DNA: TGTGCCAGCAGTTTATTAGGGTCAGGGCATGGCTACACCTTC. The chain couples TRBV12-3 or TRBV12-4 to TRBJ1-2; TRBD1 is a possible D gene (5 bases). Trimming took off 2 bases at V and 6 bases at J, with 13 bases between the two ends. This CDR3 has 14 amino acids.

The chain combines TRBV4-1 with TRBJ2-1; D is unclear. The V and J ends lost 3 bases and 10 bases respectively, with 16 bases between them. Germline V gene data show CDR1 as MGHRA and CDR2 as YSYEKL. This CDR3 is 14 amino acids long. CDR3 amino acids: CASSHQTRVGEQFF. The DNA of the CDR3 is TGCGCCAGCAGCCACCAAACCCGGGTAGGGGAGCAGTTCTTC.

In this sample, this clonotype turned up a few times. V is TRBV7-9 and J is TRBJ1-2; the match to TRBD1 covers 7 bases. V dropped 10 bases and J dropped 4; count of bases not matched to a gene: 12. The CDR3 is made up of 14 amino acids. CDR1 is SEHNR, CDR2 FQNEAQ, per germline (reference sequence). As DNA, the CDR3 is TGTGCCATCCCACAGGGGCCCCTTATCTATGGCTACACCTTC. This encodes CAIPQGPLIYGYTF.

The chain has TRBV7-6 and TRBJ2-2; a weak D match, TRBD1 (6 bases). This CDR3 is 13 amino acids long. The V end lost 4 bases, the J end lost 5 bases, and 8 bases lay between the germline ends. The germline gives CDR1 SGHVS, CDR2 FNYEAQ. The CDR3 region is CASSWQGTGELFF. CDR3 sequence (DNA): TGTGCCAGCAGCTGGCAGGGGACCGGGGAGCTGTTTTTT.

This clonotype was observed a handful of times. V and J are TRBV14 and TRBJ2-4, with 8 bases fitting TRBD1. The CDR3 has 19 residues. CDR1 and CDR2 from the germline V gene are SGHDN and FVKESK. V gave up 0 bases and J gave up 7 bases; unmatched junction bases: 17. The CDR3: CASSQDIRTGLDPYNIQYF. CDR3 nucleotides: TGTGCCAGCAGCCAAGATATTCGGACAGGGCTAGACCCTTATAACATTCAGTACTTC.

CDR3 bases: TGTGCCAGCAGCCTTAGACAGGCGCGAGGGAAACTGTTTTTT. As protein: CASSLRQARGKLFF. This sequence joins TRBV11-2 and TRBJ1-4; D may be TRBD1 (6 bases). Germline-derived CDR1 and CDR2 are SGHAT and FQNNGV. V lost 5 bases to trimming and J lost 11 bases, with 18 bases between them. The CDR3 covers 14 residues.

A few counts support this clonotype. The CDR3 loop reads CASSFPGTVATGELFF. CDR3 nucleotide sequence: TGTGCCAGCAGCTTTCCCGGGACAGTCGCCACCGGGGAGCTGTTTTTT. V is TRBV7-6 and J is TRBJ2-2, with 7 bases lining up with TRBD1. The V gene end was trimmed by 3 bases and the J gene end by 4 bases; junction bases not matched to a gene: 8. The CDR3 spans 16 residues. The germline V gene has CDR1 SGHVS and CDR2 FNYEAQ.

The chain recombines TRBV12-3 or TRBV12-4 with TRBJ2-7; TRBD1 agrees at 8 bases. J was trimmed by 6 bases and V by 2 bases; bases with no gene match: 9. The CDR3 has 15 amino acids. CDR3 sequence: CASSLTRGQRSEQYF. DNA of the CDR3: TGTGCCAGCAGTTTAACCAGGGGGCAGCGGAGCGAGCAGTACTTC.

The J gene is TRBJ2-7, the V gene TRBV20-1, with D perhaps TRBD2 (5 bases). V lost 5 bases to trimming and J lost 2 bases, with 16 bases between them. The germline V gene encodes CDR1 DFQATT and CDR2 SNEGSKA (reference sequence). The CDR3 runs to 14 residues. This chain's CDR3 is CSAGGRESPYEQYF. As DNA, the CDR3 is TGCAGTGCTGGAGGAAGGGAATCCCCCTACGAGCAGTACTTC.

The chain carries TRBV7-2 and TRBJ1-2; 7 positions agree with TRBD1. The CDR3 loop spans 15 amino acids. The V and J ends lost 8 bases and 1 base, in that order; junction bases with no gene match: 10. Germline V gene lookup returns CDR1 SGHTA and CDR2 FQGNSA. CDR3 DNA sequence: TGTGCCAGCTTGTGGGTCGGGGACAGTAACTATGGCTACACCTTC. Translated: CASLWVGDSNYGYTF.

The chain joins TRBV5-6 to TRBJ2-3; D is possibly TRBD2 (5 bases). The germline CDR1 and CDR2 sequences are SGHDT and YYEEEE. The CDR3 length is 15 residues. The V and J ends lost 5 bases and 7 bases respectively, with 20 bases between them. CDR3 sequence reads: CASRAREGWGNTQYF. The CDR3 region has the DNA TGTGCCAGCAGAGCCCGGGAAGGCTGGGGAAATACGCAGTATTTT. Based on the CDR3 plus reference TRBV5-6 and TRBJ2-3, the full variable domain is DAGVTQSPTHLIKTRGQQVTLRCSPKSGHDTVSWYQQALGQGPQFIFQYYEEEERQRGNFPDRFSGHQFPNYSSELNVNALLLGDSALYLCASRAREGWGNTQYFGPGTRLTVL.

The sample holds a few counts of this clonotype. The V call is TRBV28, the J call TRBJ2-6; TRBD1 agrees at 8 bases. Germline V gene lookup returns CDR1 MDHEN and CDR2 SYDVKM. The V and J ends lost 4 bases and 2 bases, in that order; junction bases with no gene match: 7. The CDR3 is made up of 17 amino acids. CDR3 nucleotides: TGTGCCAGCAGTTCCGGGACAGGACGACCTGGGGCCAACGTCCTGACTTTC. It yields the protein CASSSGTGRPGANVLTF.

The rearrangement links TRBV11-2 to TRBJ2-1; D may be TRBD2 (5 bases). Germline assignment: CDR1 SGHAT and CDR2 FQNNGV. This CDR3 region has 12 residues. With 6 bases removed from V and 8 bases from J, the gap between germline ends came to 11 bases. Written as DNA, the CDR3 is TGTGCCAGCAGACTCCTCGGGGATGAGCAGTTCTTC. Residues: CASRLLGDEQFF.

J is TRBJ2-3 and V is TRBV12-3 or TRBV12-4; D unresolved. Trimming left V 5 bases short and J 2 bases short, with 11 bases between. CDR3 length: 14 residues. The CDR3 is CASSAELTTDTQYF. CDR3 coding DNA: TGTGCCAGCAGTGCCGAGCTGACCACAGATACGCAGTATTTT.

This chain uses TRBV24-1 with TRBJ1-1; 8 bases agree with TRBD1. The CDR3 runs to 12 residues. V trimming: 6 bases; J trimming: 9 bases; junction bases outside the gene matches: 5. The germline CDR1 and CDR2 sequences are KGHDR and SFDVKD. The CDR3 nucleotides are TGTGCCACCAGTAAACCAGGGGGCAAAGCTTTCTTT. It yields the protein CATSKPGGKAFF.

This clonotype was detected a few times. V gene TRBV28 combines with J gene TRBJ2-1, with a possible D match to TRBD2 (5 bases). The CDR3 is 12 amino acids. The V end lost 5 bases, the J end lost 7 bases, and 9 bases lay between the germline ends. Per germline, CDR1 MDHEN and CDR2 SYDVKM. This chain's CDR3 is CASSPSGNEQFF. The CDR3 DNA reads as TGTGCCAGCAGTCCCTCGGGGAATGAGCAGTTCTTC.

This sequence joins TRBV6-6 and TRBJ2-7; TRBD1 matches at 10 bases. Trimming cost V 4 bases and J 5 bases; bases outside gene matches: 8. CDR3 length: 15 amino acids. The V gene's germline CDR1 is MNHNY and CDR2 SVGAGI (reference sequence). In nucleotides, the CDR3 is TGTGCCAGCAGTTCGACGGCCGGGACAGGGGACGAGCAGTACTTC. Its protein product is CASSSTAGTGDEQYF.

The chain combines TRBV29-1 with TRBJ1-3; 7 nucleotides match TRBD1. This CDR3 is built from 17 residues. Germline CDR1 is SQVTM and CDR2 is ANQGSEA. Losses at the gene ends were 7 bases for V and 0 bases for J; bases not matched to a gene: 15. CDR3 coding DNA: TGCAGCGCCCGAGGCCGGGACAGTCTTAGCTCTGGAAACACCATATATTTT. Amino acid sequence: CSARGRDSLSSGNTIYF.

The chain recombines TRBV7-2 with TRBJ2-6; D perhaps matches TRBD2 (7 bases). The germline CDR1 and CDR2 sequences are SGHTA and FQGNSA. The V end was cut by 4 bases, the J end by 0 bases, with 22 bases between. This CDR3 comprises 20 residues. This chain's CDR3 is CASSSHLREGHSSGANVLTF. CDR3 nucleotides: TGTGCCAGCAGCTCCCATTTGAGGGAGGGACATAGCTCTGGGGCCAACGTCCTGACTTTC.

This chain uses TRBV7-9 with TRBJ1-1; D ambiguous. Trimming left V 1 base short and J 1 base short, with 10 bases between. Germline V gene sequence: CDR1 SEHNR, CDR2 FQNEAQ (reference sequence). The CDR3 contains 15 residues. CDR3 DNA sequence: TGTGCCAGCAGCTTAGGGGAAGGAGGGAACACTGAAGCTTTCTTT. Residues: CASSLGEGGNTEAFF.